This TCR beta chain was recovered during a study of T cells in localized non-small cell lung cancer. Regarding the study as a whole: Because only a single region of the tumor was sequenced, heterogeneity remains possible. The appearance of a median approximately 57 of the top 100 tumor clones was seen in adjacent lung. Longer overall survival was seen with higher T cell density measured in blood. Uninvolved adjacent lung had higher T cell clonality than tumor and all other tissues.

The assay was immunoSEQ multiplex PCR, and TCRdb's table has in-frame clones only and misses some. The sample has more than 2,500 clones; roughly a sixth are singletons. About this clone itself: Antigen specificity is unknown.

The starting material was lung tumor tissue, obtained before any cancer treatment. This clonotype was obtained from a woman aged 40 to 75 with stage II lung adenocarcinoma.

CDR3: CASTRSGGGSYNSPLHF. CDR3 nucleotides: TGTGCCAGTACCCGCTCCGGCGGCGGCTCCTATAATTCACCCCTCCACTTT. The rearrangement joins TRBV19 to TRBJ1-6, with no clear D. CDR1 is LNHDA and CDR2 is SQIVND in the germline V gene (reference sequence). The V end lost 7 bases, the J end lost 0 bases, and 16 bases lay between the germline ends. This CDR3 contains 17 residues.